The T cell receptor (beta chain) described here comes from a study of neurological immune-mediated disorders. TCRdb reprocessed the 5' RACE reads via MiXCR and lists one record per CDR3 protein. The table lists around 64,000 distinct CDR3 sequences, more than 3% of them singletons. This clonotype was seen many times. The length of the CDR3 is 14 residues. V lost 7 bases and J lost 1, with 14 bases in between. Germline V lookup: CDR1 SGHRS, CDR2 YFSETQ. The rearrangement uses TRBV5-1 and TRBJ1-1; tentative D call: TRBD1 (6 bases). Sequences were obtained from PBMCs. The TCR originated in a woman in her forties or fifties with multiple sclerosis. CDR3 sequence: CASSWTVGNTEAFF. CDR3 nucleotide sequence: TGCGCCAGCTCCTGGACAGTGGGGAACACTGAAGCTTTCTTT.